This T cell receptor beta chain stems from a study of T cells in severe cutaneous drug reactions. This clonotype is classed as medium-sized by frequency. The target antigen is unknown. TCR subtype-specific primers in iRepertoire multiplex PCR prepared libraries for bulk and single-cell sequencing. TCRdb re-called the multiplex PCR reads and shows each CDR3 protein once, DNA omitted. In all, the sample yields over 2,000 distinct CDR3 sequences. The germline gives CDR1 KGHSH, CDR2 LQKENI. This CDR3 has 15 amino acids. Sequenced patients had Stevens-Johnson syndrome or toxic epidermal necrolysis caused by carbamazepine. Blood repertoires came from 4 or 5 Han Chinese and six or seven European CBZ-SJS/TEN patients. Notes on the study in general: TRBV12-4 use rose strongly in carbamazepine-induced Stevens-Johnson syndrome or toxic epidermal necrolysis, averaging about 30% in blister cells and 4% to 5.5% in PBMC. A public TCRbeta CDR3 appeared in all seven CBZ-SJS/TEN blister samples, averaging about 15%.

The sequencing sample was made of PBMCs. V usage is TRBV18 and J usage is TRBJ2-3; the TRBD2 assignment by TCRdb is unverifiable without DNA. The TCR sequence derives from a human donor with Stevens-Johnson syndrome, a severe cutaneous drug reaction. CDR3 region: CASSPGTSGSATQYF.